This T cell receptor beta chain was identified during a study of a mutant IDH1 vaccine in newly diagnosed glioma. Study-wide background: Eight vaccinations went to patients in weeks 1, 3, 5, 7, 11, 15, 19, 23. Treatment recipients were around 62% male and about 40% female, and their mean age was about 39 years. Patients had received radiotherapy, temozolomide, or both previously, most receiving both.

Time point here: week 23, last vaccination. Every single dose of the vaccine, 300 ug of mutant IDH1 20-mer peptide, came with topical imiquimod. CDR1 MDHEN and CDR2 SYDVKM come from the germline V gene. The CDR3 loop spans 15 amino acids. Trimming left V 6 bases short and J 3 bases short, with 14 bases between. Method: immunoSEQ multiplex PCR; TCRdb's copy keeps in-frame clones and lacks some. The sample has some 38,000 clones, more than 80% seen once. To note about this clone: What it binds is unknown.

This clonotype originated in a man between 35 and 55 years old with glioma. V and J are TRBV28 and TRBJ1-4; perhaps TRBD1 as D (6 bases). The source was PBMCs, collected from a glioma patient whose treatment included an IDH1 peptide vaccine. The CDR3 region is CASSSSGAANEKLFF. The CDR3 bases are TGTGCCAGCAGCTCCTCAGGGGCAGCTAATGAAAAACTGTTTTTT.